A selection of T cell receptor beta chains follows, all from one sample in a study of T cell responses to AZD1222 COVID-19 vaccine. Generated by immunoSEQ multiplex PCR, the TCRdb table keeps only in-frame clones and is missing some. The sample records about 110,000 clones, nearly 90% being singletons. This specimen consisted of peripheral blood, obtained on day 0 of AZD1222 vaccination. The receptors stem from an adult in good health. CDR3s include the opening cysteine and the closing phenylalanine or tryptophan. A D gene is named only where the DNA matches it firmly. Where a row states a size, it is once, few, many or the class of an expanded clone; other rows omit it.

>TRBJ1-1|-|TRBV20-1|-
CSARVKGGAFF
TGCAGTGCGAGGGTGAAAGGAGGAGCTTTCTTT
>TRBJ1-1|-|TRBV30|few
CAWTQNLNTEAFF
TGTGCCTGGACGCAGAACTTGAACACTGAAGCTTTCTTT
>TRBJ1-2|-|TRBV30|-
CAWNEHPANYGYTF
TGTGCCTGGAACGAACACCCTGCTAACTATGGCTACACCTTC
>TRBJ2-1|TRBD2|TRBV30|-
CAWRLPTSGVVRHNEQFF
TGTGCCTGGCGCCTACCCACTAGCGGGGTGGTCCGGCACAATGAGCAGTTCTTC
>TRBJ1-2|-|TRBV4-2|-
CASSQDQAGSGYTF
TGTGCCAGCAGCCAAGACCAGGCAGGGAGTGGCTACACCTTC
>TRBJ2-5|-|TRBV11-2|-
CASTTTQGSTQETQYF
TGTGCCAGCACCACGACTCAGGGTAGTACACAAGAGACCCAGTACTTC
>TRBJ1-2|TRBD1|TRBV3-1/TRBV3-2|-
CASSLLGAGGVYGYTF
TGTGCCAGCAGCCTCCTCGGGGCAGGGGGCGTCTATGGCTACACCTTC
>TRBJ1-4|-|TRBV7-2|-
CASSVQAGNEKLFF
TGTGCCAGCAGCGTGCAGGCGGGGAATGAAAAACTGTTTTTT
>TRBJ2-7|-|TRBV7-9|-
CASSFWSGDTYEQYF
TGTGCCAGCAGCTTTTGGTCAGGCGACACCTACGAGCAGTACTTC
>TRBJ1-4|-|TRBV11-2|-
CASSLDQNEKLFF
TGTGCCAGCAGCTTAGATCAAAACGAAAAACTGTTTTTT
>TRBJ2-4|TRBD2|TRBV9|-
CASSVDPGEGIQYF
TGTGCCAGCAGCGTAGACCCCGGGGAGGGCATTCAGTACTTC
>TRBJ1-3|-|TRBV2|-
CASGRPGGNTIYF
TGTGCCAGCGGCAGGCCTGGGGGGAACACCATATATTTT
>TRBJ1-1|TRBD1|TRBV7-6|few
CASSPGTAWANTEAFF
TGTGCCAGCAGCCCCGGGACAGCTTGGGCGAACACTGAAGCTTTCTTT
>TRBJ2-1|-|TRBV28|-
CASTLRTNYNEQFF
TGTGCCAGCACCTTAAGGACAAATTACAATGAGCAGTTCTTC
>TRBJ2-7|-|TRBV29-1|-
CSVEEPFSNEQYF
TGCAGCGTTGAAGAGCCCTTTTCAAACGAGCAGTACTTC
>TRBJ1-1|TRBD1|TRBV6-4|-
CASRGTEAPVTEAFF
TGTGCCAGCAGGGGGACAGAAGCACCCGTCACTGAAGCTTTCTTT
>TRBJ1-2|TRBD1|TRBV4-1|-
CASHGTGGDGYTF
TGCGCCAGCCACGGGACAGGGGGTGATGGCTACACCTTC
>TRBJ2-5|-|TRBV4-1|-
CASSQEEVGGKETQYF
TGCGCCAGCAGCCAAGAGGAGGTTGGGGGCAAGGAGACCCAGTACTTC
>TRBJ2-2|-|TRBV5-1|-
CASSPSGLNTGELFF
TGCGCCAGCAGCCCCAGCGGATTGAACACCGGGGAGCTGTTTTTT
>TRBJ2-2|-|TRBV5-4|few
CASSLDTGGPNTGELFF
TGTGCCAGCAGCTTGGATACAGGAGGTCCCAACACCGGGGAGCTGTTTTTT
>TRBJ1-5|-|TRBV27|few
CASSGQGSNQPQHF
TGTGCCAGCAGTGGTCAGGGAAGCAATCAGCCCCAGCATTTT